This TCR beta chain appears in the sequencing data of a study of T cells in Graves' hyperthyroidism and ophthalmopathy. The study's findings and limits: Ophthalmopathy prediction by the model preceded onset by a median roughly 6 months.

This CDR3 contains 14 residues. Per the germline V gene, CDR1 is MNHNS and CDR2 is SASEGT. It was RNA transcripts that yielded the amplified TCR beta CDR3 regions. First-round RT-PCR with HTBI primers amplified the TCR CDR3 region. TCRdb reprocessed the multiplex PCR reads with MiXCR, giving one entry per CDR3 protein. The sample gives a few hundred thousand distinct CDR3 sequences, around 14% of which show up once; 25% to 35% is in the top ten. Diagnosing involved the use of clinical symptoms, serum thyroxine and TRAb, thyroid ultrasound and orbital computed tomography. Notes on this clonotype: Its antigen is unidentified. Being one base from a much bigger clone, this may be a read error.

The sequencing input was blood. The source of this sequence is a woman between 18 and 30 years old with Graves' hyperthyroidism that later progressed to Graves' ophthalmopathy. The chain recombines TRBV6-1 with TRBJ2-5; 7 bases agree with TRBD1. CDR3: CASRTTGSQGTQYF. The CDR3 DNA follows: TGTGCCAGCAGAACGACAGGGAGTCAAGGGACCCAGTACTTC.